The 5 T cell receptor beta chains listed next were all sequenced from one sample in a study of cytomegalovirus exposure and HLA in healthy donors. PCR primers comprised 60 Vbeta and 13 Jbeta primers. The protocol was immunoSEQ multiplex PCR, while the TCRdb copy is restricted to in-frame clones and leaves out a portion. The table has under 200,000 clones, roughly 86% seen once. Sequenced input: PBMCs. The source is a man between 40 and 49 years old in good health and CMV-seropositive.

The chain uses TRBV4-1 and TRBJ2-7, with a possible D match to TRBD1 (6 bases). The CDR3 is 16 amino acids. The germline V gene has CDR1 MGHRA and CDR2 YSYEKL. The V end lost 2 bases, the J end lost 1 base, and 15 bases lay between the germline ends. The CDR3 reads CASSQLWGPPSYEQYF. DNA for the CDR3: TGCGCCAGCAGCCAATTATGGGGGCCACCTTCCTACGAGCAGTACTTC.

The V and J genes are TRBV19 and TRBJ1-6; TRBD1 is a possible D gene (6 bases). The germline V gene has CDR1 LNHDA and CDR2 SQIVND (reference sequence). Trimming cost V 3 bases and J 0 bases, with 9 bases left between them. This CDR3 has 16 residues. The CDR3 reads CASSMGHSSYNSPLHF. The CDR3 DNA is TGTGCCAGTAGTATGGGACACAGCTCCTATAATTCACCCCTCCACTTT.

The chain has TRBV12-5 and TRBJ2-7, with D uncertain. Germline values: CDR1 LGHNT, CDR2 FRNRAP. The CDR3 extends over 13 amino acids. The ends were cut back, 1 base at V and 2 bases at J, with 6 bases in the middle. The CDR3 nucleotides are TGTGCTAGTGGTTTGGGGCCAGCCTACGAGCAGTACTTC. Translating it yields CASGLGPAYEQYF.

This sequence joins TRBV5-1 and TRBJ1-1; 12 bases map to TRBD1. The CDR3 is 14 amino acids. Losses at the gene ends were 3 bases for V and 6 bases for J; bases not matched to a gene: 3. Per the germline V gene, CDR1 is SGHRS and CDR2 is YFSETQ. CDR3: CASSSGTGGSEAFF. The CDR3 DNA reads TGCGCCAGCAGCTCCGGGACAGGGGGCTCTGAAGCTTTCTTT. The full variable domain, rest sourced from reference TRBV5-1 and TRBJ1-1, is KAGVTQTPRYLIKTRGQQVTLSCSPISGHRSVSWYQQTPGQGLQFLFEYFSETQRNKGNFPGRFSGRQFSNSRSEMNVSTLELGDSALYLCASSSGTGGSEAFFGQGTRLTVV.

The J gene is TRBJ1-6, the V gene TRBV28, with D unclear. CDR3 length equals 14 residues. Trimming pared 3 bases from V and 7 bases from J, leaving 10 bases between. Germline V gene sequence: CDR1 MDHEN, CDR2 SYDVKM. CDR3 amino acids: CASSFEQMNSPLHF. The CDR3, as DNA: TGTGCCAGCAGTTTCGAACAGATGAATTCACCCCTCCACTTT.